This entry concerns a single T cell receptor beta chain. The antigen is not known. The junction does not match germline at one end; this may be a read error. This specimen comes from a study of T-cell reconstitution after alpha-beta-depleted transplantation in children. Study-wide results and caveats: By about two months after transplant, alpha-beta T cells reportedly arose from several hundred graft clones that had expanded. TCRbeta diversity was high at day 60 in some patients (a result of surviving recipient T cells and thymic progenitors).

This CDR3 contains 8 residues. The germline V gene has CDR1 SEHNR and CDR2 FQNEAQ (reference sequence). The library targeted TCRbeta and was prepared with unique molecular identifiers. From the PCR reads, TCRdb called clonotypes with MiXCR, one entry per CDR3 protein. The sample lists approximately 400,000 distinct CDR3 sequences; roughly 15% were seen once. Sequences were derived from PBMCs, mostly from graft donor cells, sampled 360 days after TCRalphabeta/CD19-depleted stem cell transplant. This receptor was taken from a boy in the first two years of life who had a stem cell transplant for Wiskott-Aldrich syndrome, so the T cells may come from the graft donor. The chain carries TRBV7-9 and TRBJ2-7, with D uncertain. The CDR3 here is CASSPVNF. The CDR3 nucleotides read TGTGCCAGCAGCCCAGTTAACTTC.